What follows are 20 T cell receptor beta chains derived from one specimen sequenced in a study of blood T cell dynamics during melanoma immunotherapy. Profiled with immunoSEQ multiplex PCR; TCRdb holds only in-frame clones, not every one. The top ten hold about 8% of the sample, which has 15,000 or so clones, roughly 87% seen once. Time point: week 3, after first cycle of checkpoint inhibitor. The sequencing used blood, collected from a patient treated with checkpoint blockade. The receptors were sampled from a human donor with melanoma.

The rearrangement links TRBV7-2 to TRBJ2-7; maybe TRBD2 (6 bases). Trimming took off 2 bases at V and 5 bases at J, with 19 bases between the two ends. The CDR3 sequence is 16 residues long. Germline CDR1 is SGHTA and CDR2 is FQGNSA. The CDR3 sequence is CASSLQTLAPRNEQYF. The CDR3 coding sequence is TGTGCCAGCAGCTTACAAACTCTAGCGCCTAGGAACGAGCAGTACTTC.

The genes are TRBV28 and TRBJ2-3; 7 nucleotides align to TRBD2. The CDR3 length is 16 residues. After removal of 5 bases from V and 7 bases from J, the junction contained 15 bases not matched to a gene. Per the germline V gene, CDR1 is MDHEN and CDR2 is SYDVKM. The chain's CDR3 is CASSAQVAGALYTQYF. The DNA for the CDR3 is TGTGCCAGCAGTGCCCAGGTCGCGGGAGCTTTGTATACGCAGTATTTT.

This sequence joins TRBV5-6 and TRBJ2-5; 7 positions agree with TRBD2. This CDR3 is built from 14 residues. J lost 2 bases, V lost 1 base, and 2 bases had no gene match. The germline CDR1 and CDR2 sequences are SGHDT and YYEEEE. This CDR3 reads CASSLLAAQETQYF. The CDR3 DNA follows: TGTGCCAGCAGCTTGCTAGCGGCACAAGAGACCCAGTACTTC. The variable domain in full, completed from reference TRBV5-6 and TRBJ2-5, reads DAGVTQSPTHLIKTRGQQVTLRCSPKSGHDTVSWYQQALGQGPQFIFQYYEEEERQRGNFPDRFSGHQFPNYSSELNVNALLLGDSALYLCASSLLAAQETQYFGPGTRLLVL.

This rearrangement joins TRBV19 to TRBJ2-2, with 7 positions matching TRBD1. Trimming took 6 bases from V and 5 from J; bases not matched to a gene: 9. The V gene's germline CDR1 is LNHDA and CDR2 SQIVND (reference sequence). The CDR3 is 15 amino acids. The CDR3 bases are TGTGCCAGTAGGATATCAGGGGGTCGGACCGGGGAGCTGTTTTTT. It codes for CASRISGGRTGELFF.

The gene calls are TRBV7-6 and TRBJ2-3; unclear D gene. The length of the CDR3 is 14 residues. V lost 1 base, J lost 5 bases, and 10 bases lay in between. In germline, CDR1 is SGHVS, CDR2 FNYEAQ. As DNA, the CDR3 is TGTGCCAGCAGCTTAGGGCAGGATCAAGATACGCAGTATTTT. Amino acid sequence: CASSLGQDQDTQYF.

This clone has only one observation. The chain has TRBV6-5 and TRBJ2-7; 8 bases match TRBD2. This CDR3 region has 15 residues. Germline CDR1 reads MNHEY; CDR2 reads SVGAGI. The ends lost 1 base at V and 3 bases at J; junction bases unmatched: 5. Here the CDR3 DNA reads TGTGCCAGCAGTTACTGGGGTAGCGGGAACTACGAGCAGTACTTC. The encoded protein is CASSYWGSGNYEQYF.

Here the CDR3 reads CASRYPTSHYEQYF. For the CDR3, the DNA is TGTGCCAGCAGGTACCCCACCAGCCACTACGAGCAGTACTTC. The gene calls are TRBV6-5 and TRBJ2-7; no reliable D call. Trimming shortened V by 6 bases and J by 3 bases, and 15 bases separated the two germline ends. The germline CDR1 and CDR2 sequences are MNHEY and SVGAGI. This CDR3 has 14 amino acids.

The gene calls are TRBV4-1 and TRBJ2-1, with 9 positions matching TRBD2. V shed 3 bases and J 8 bases; nucleotides not matched to a gene: 8. The CDR3 is 15 residues long. Per the germline V gene, CDR1 is MGHRA and CDR2 is YSYEKL. The CDR3 region is CASSHSGSPNDEQFF. CDR3 nucleotides: TGCGCCAGCAGCCATAGCGGGAGTCCAAACGATGAGCAGTTCTTC.

The V gene is TRBV7-2, the J gene TRBJ2-6; D unclear. CDR1 SGHTA and CDR2 FQGNSA come from the germline V gene. V gave up 0 bases and J gave up 9 bases, with 9 bases separating them. CDR3 length: 14 residues. The CDR3 reads CASSLAFTDNVLTF. The CDR3 DNA sequence: TGTGCCAGCAGCTTAGCTTTTACAGACAACGTCCTGACTTTC.

The rearrangement uses TRBV15 and TRBJ1-2, with 7 positions matching TRBD1. Germline V lookup: CDR1 LNHNV, CDR2 YYDKDF (reference sequence). The J segment lost 4 bases and the V segment lost 0 bases, leaving 5 bases of the junction unmatched. This CDR3 region has 15 residues. CDR3 sequence reads: CATSRDMTGSYGYTF. The DNA of the CDR3 is TGTGCCACCAGCAGAGATATGACAGGGTCCTATGGCTACACCTTC.

V and J are TRBV28 and TRBJ1-6, with 10 nucleotides matching TRBD1. The CDR3 has 14 residues. Germline lookup yields CDR1 MDHEN and CDR2 SYDVKM. The V segment lost 6 bases and the J segment 15 bases; nucleotides outside the gene matches: 11. This chain's CDR3 is CASSRTGTGVGLHF. The CDR3 region has the DNA TGTGCCAGCAGCCGGACCGGGACAGGGGTGGGCCTCCACTTT.

This clone was seen once. This sequence joins TRBV19 and TRBJ2-6; possibly TRBD1 for D (5 bases). The CDR3 spans 16 residues. The ends were cut back, 2 bases at V and 4 bases at J, with 12 bases in the middle. Germline lookup yields CDR1 LNHDA and CDR2 SQIVND (reference sequence). This CDR3 reads CASSIIGVAGANVLTF. As DNA, the CDR3 is TGTGCCAGTAGTATAATAGGGGTGGCCGGGGCCAACGTCCTGACTTTC.

The chain combines TRBV7-2 with TRBJ1-1; 7 nucleotides match TRBD1. Germline V gives CDR1 SGHTA, CDR2 FQGNSA. The trim removed 1 base at V and 11 bases at J, leaving 13 bases unmatched. The CDR3 covers 15 residues. CDR3 bases: TGTGCCAGCAGCTTAGATCGTCACAAGGGGGCTGCGGCTTTCTTT. Translation: CASSLDRHKGAAAFF. The whole variable domain, remainder taken from reference TRBV7-2 and TRBJ1-1, is GAGVSQSPSNKVTEKGKDVELRCDPISGHTALYWYRQSLGQGLEFLIYFQGNSAPDKSGLPSDRFSAERTGGSVSTLTIQRTQQEDSAVYLCASSLDRHKGAAAFFGQGTRLTVV.

This chain uses TRBV28 with TRBJ1-2, with 7 bases that match TRBD1. The CDR3 spans 13 residues. The V gene's germline CDR1 is MDHEN and CDR2 SYDVKM. With V trimmed by 3 bases and J by 4 bases, 2 bases remained unmatched. The CDR3 reads CASSLGQRYGYTF. CDR3 sequence (DNA): TGTGCCAGCAGTTTGGGACAGCGCTATGGCTACACCTTC.

The V and J genes are TRBV7-2 and TRBJ2-2; 9 positions agree with TRBD2. Looked up from germline, CDR1 is SGHTA and CDR2 is FQGNSA. The CDR3 runs to 17 residues. The trim removed 5 bases at V and 5 bases at J, leaving 12 bases unmatched. CDR3: CASSPRYSGSSTGELFF. CDR3 nucleotides: TGTGCCAGCAGCCCTAGGTATAGCGGGAGTTCGACCGGGGAGCTGTTTTTT.

This chain links TRBV7-9 with TRBJ2-3; 11 nucleotides match TRBD2. Per germline, CDR1 SEHNR and CDR2 FQNEAQ (reference sequence). V lost 1 base and J lost 9; bases outside the gene matches: 15. The CDR3 loop spans 18 amino acids. This CDR3 is CASSLVVAGLAEMYTQYF. The CDR3 bases are TGTGCCAGCAGCTTAGTGGTGGCGGGACTAGCGGAGATGTACACGCAGTATTTT.

This chain uses TRBV4-2 with TRBJ2-7; a possible D gene is TRBD1 (6 bases). V lost 7 bases to trimming and J lost 5 bases, with 18 bases between them. The CDR3 is 14 amino acids. The germline CDR1 and CDR2 sequences are LGHNA and YNFKEQ. The CDR3 DNA reads TGTGCCAGCAATTCCGGCAGGGGACGGGACGAGCAGTACTTC. Translation: CASNSGRGRDEQYF.

The V and J genes are TRBV7-9 and TRBJ1-4; D not certain. Germline loops: CDR1 SEHNR, CDR2 FQNEAQ (reference sequence). V dropped 1 base and J dropped 5 bases, with 14 bases sitting between them. This CDR3 has 16 residues. DNA for the CDR3: TGTGCCAGCAGCTTAGGCGTTGGCCTAGGGAATGAAAAACTGTTTTTT. As protein: CASSLGVGLGNEKLFF.

This clone was seen a few times. This rearrangement joins TRBV2 to TRBJ1-1; D call uncertain. Germline V CDR1 and CDR2: SNHLY, FYNNEI. There are 13 residues in the CDR3. The V end lost 4 bases, the J end lost 0 bases, and 6 bases lay between the germline ends. The DNA of the CDR3 is TGTGCCAGCAGTGGACCCATGAACACTGAAGCTTTCTTT. This codes for CASSGPMNTEAFF.

This clone was seen more than once but under ten times. This rearrangement joins TRBV7-9 to TRBJ1-2; D is undetermined. Germline V CDR1 and CDR2: SEHNR, FQNEAQ (reference sequence). The CDR3 length is 13 residues. The germline V and J ends were trimmed by 5 bases and 7 bases, with 14 bases remaining between them. CDR3 nucleotides: TGTGCCAGCAGCCCATGGAACAGTGGTGGCTACACCTTC. Its translation: CASSPWNSGGYTF.